This entry concerns a single T cell receptor (beta chain). This entry belongs to a study of blood T cell repertoires in COVID-19. About the study: Sites in the United States, Italy and Spain provided acute and convalescent COVID-19 samples.

Libraries were prepared by immunoSEQ multiplex PCR; TCRdb keeps only in-frame clonotypes and omits some of them. Here the sample spans around 230,000 clones, roughly 80% being singletons. V gave up 5 bases and J gave up 7 bases, with 12 bases separating them. Germline V CDR1 and CDR2: MNHEY, SMNVEV (reference sequence). The CDR3 is 14 amino acids. The receptor comes from a woman aged 55-75 years with active or convalescent COVID-19. The specimen sequenced was peripheral blood. This chain connects TRBV27 to TRBJ1-6, with D possibly TRBD1 on 5 matching bases. CDR3 region: CASSTGLGNSPLHF. The CDR3 DNA is TGTGCCAGCAGTACAGGCTTAGGGAATTCACCCCTCCACTTT.